The 15 T cell receptor beta chains listed next were all sequenced from one sample in a study of identical twins. Via MiXCR, TCRdb re-called the 5' RACE reads, giving one row per CDR3 protein. The profile shows 400,000 to 600,000 distinct CDR3 sequences, 20% to 25% of them singletons. The same data also contributed to another study, on yellow fever vaccine responses in identical twins.

Sequenced input: CD4+ T cells sorted from blood. The receptors were sampled from a woman aged 18-35 years in good health.

This clonotype was detected only a few times. In DNA form, the CDR3 reads TGTGCCAGCAGCCAAGGGGGTTTCCACGAGCAGTACTTC. This codes for CASSQGGFHEQYF. This chain links TRBV3-1 with TRBJ2-7; D is undetermined. CDR3 length: 13 residues. Looked up from germline, CDR1 is LGHDT and CDR2 is YNNKEL (reference sequence). V shed 1 base and J shed 5 bases, with 9 bases lying between them.

The chain is built from TRBV12-3 or TRBV12-4 and TRBJ2-7, with D uncertain. This CDR3 region has 14 residues. The ends were cut back, 6 bases at V and 7 bases at J, with 19 bases in the middle. In DNA form, the CDR3 reads TGTGCCAGCAGCAGGTCCGCCGGATCTCGGGAGCAGTACTTC. Its protein is CASSRSAGSREQYF.

The chain joins TRBV20-1 to TRBJ2-6; D not certain. V lost 2 bases and J 2 bases, leaving 10 bases between the germline ends. CDR1 is DFQATT and CDR2 is SNEGSKA in the germline V gene (reference sequence). The CDR3 covers 15 residues. CDR3 in amino acids: CSARNVGTGANVLTF. The CDR3 DNA reads TGCAGTGCTAGAAACGTAGGGACTGGGGCCAACGTCCTGACTTTC.

The chain couples TRBV5-1 to TRBJ2-2; 8 positions agree with TRBD1. V shed 6 bases and J 3 bases; nucleotides not matched to a gene: 7. Per germline, CDR1 SGHRS and CDR2 YFSETQ. CDR3 length equals 15 residues. DNA of the CDR3: TGCGCCAGCACCCCGCAGACAGGGGACACCGGGGAGCTGTTTTTT. Translating gives CASTPQTGDTGELFF.

This clonotype was seen a handful of times. This chain links TRBV4-1 with TRBJ2-2; the match to TRBD1 covers 10 bases. Trimming took 0 bases from V and 5 from J; bases not matched to a gene: 3. Germline loops: CDR1 MGHRA, CDR2 YSYEKL. The CDR3 extends over 16 amino acids. The CDR3 sequence: CASSQDRGQGTGELFF. CDR3 bases: TGCGCCAGCAGCCAAGATAGGGGACAGGGGACCGGGGAGCTGTTTTTT.

This clonotype turned up a few times. This chain links TRBV11-2 with TRBJ2-1; 9 bases fit TRBD2. J was trimmed by 4 bases and V by 5 bases; bases with no gene match: 21. Germline V gene sequence: CDR1 SGHAT, CDR2 FQNNGV. The CDR3 loop spans 20 amino acids. The CDR3 loop reads CASSQSPLGSGRLQYNEQFF. The CDR3 DNA sequence: TGTGCCAGCAGCCAATCCCCACTTGGGAGCGGGAGGCTCCAATACAATGAGCAGTTCTTC.

This rearrangement joins TRBV7-8 to TRBJ2-5, with 9 bases that match TRBD2. The CDR3 extends over 16 amino acids. The V and J ends lost 1 base and 5 bases, in that order; junction bases with no gene match: 8. Per germline, CDR1 SGHVS and CDR2 FQNEAQ. CDR3 in amino acids: CASSLVVLAGPETQYF. The CDR3 DNA follows: TGTGCCAGCAGCTTAGTTGTTCTAGCGGGACCGGAGACCCAGTACTTC.

This clonotype has just a few counts. V usage is TRBV4-1 and J usage is TRBJ2-6; tentatively, D is TRBD1 (6 bases). CDR3 size: 19 residues. Per the germline V gene, CDR1 is MGHRA and CDR2 is YSYEKL. V lost 2 bases to trimming and J lost 0 bases, with 17 bases between them. The CDR3 DNA reads TGCGCCAGCAGCCAAACCCACGACAGGTTGAGCTCTGGGGCCAACGTCCTGACTTTC. This gives the protein CASSQTHDRLSSGANVLTF.

The rearrangement links TRBV12-3 or TRBV12-4 to TRBJ1-6, with a weak D call TRBD1 (6 bases). This CDR3 spans 13 amino acids. The V end was cut by 2 bases, the J end by 10 bases, with 9 bases between. CDR3 region: CASSLMQGSPLHF. The CDR3 coding sequence is TGTGCCAGCAGTTTAATGCAGGGGTCACCCCTCCACTTT.

This clonotype was seen a single time. The chain couples TRBV5-1 to TRBJ2-1, with 9 positions matching TRBD2. Germline CDR1 reads SGHRS; CDR2 reads YFSETQ. Germline trimming cut 1 base from V and 1 base from J; bases unmatched to any gene: 3. The CDR3 contains 16 residues. The CDR3 loop is CASSLIAGASYNEQFF. DNA of the CDR3: TGCGCCAGCAGCTTGATAGCGGGAGCGTCCTACAATGAGCAGTTCTTC.

This sequence joins TRBV11-2 and TRBJ2-2; D tentatively reads TRBD1 or TRBD2 (5 bases each). The germline CDR1 and CDR2 sequences are SGHAT and FQNNGV. The germline V and J ends were trimmed by 3 bases and 7 bases, with 9 bases remaining between them. This CDR3 is built from 13 residues. CDR3 loop: CASSLRGVGELFF. The CDR3 DNA is TGTGCCAGCAGCTTGCGAGGGGTCGGGGAGCTGTTTTTT.

This rearrangement joins TRBV19 to TRBJ2-5; D is possibly TRBD1 (6 bases). Looked up from germline, CDR1 is LNHDA and CDR2 is SQIVND (reference sequence). This CDR3 region has 15 residues. Trimming shortened V by 6 bases and J by 2 bases, and 16 bases separated the two germline ends. The CDR3 loop is CASRGNRALQETQYF. The DNA for the CDR3 is TGTGCCAGTAGAGGGAACAGGGCCTTACAAGAGACCCAGTACTTC.

The chain combines TRBV10-3 with TRBJ2-3; TRBD2 matches 12 bases. After removal of 7 bases from V and 4 bases from J, the junction contained 6 bases not matched to a gene. In germline, CDR1 is ENHRY, CDR2 SYGVKD. This CDR3 contains 15 residues. In DNA form, the CDR3 reads TGTGCCATCAAAACGGGACTAGCGGGCCCAGATACGCAGTATTTT. Its translation: CAIKTGLAGPDTQYF.

This chain links TRBV5-6 with TRBJ2-7; a weak D match, TRBD2 (5 bases). The germline gives CDR1 SGHDT, CDR2 YYEEEE. V lost 4 bases, J lost 4 bases, and 9 bases lay in between. The CDR3 has 12 residues. CDR3 DNA: TGTGCCAGCAGCGGACGGACTTACGAGCAGTACTTC. The encoded protein is CASSGRTYEQYF.

J is TRBJ1-2 and V is TRBV12-3 or TRBV12-4; D remains unclear. V lost 8 bases to trimming and J lost 4 bases, with 11 bases between them. This CDR3 is 12 amino acids long. In DNA, the CDR3 is TGTGCCAGCCGAGGTTTAGGCTATGGCTACACCTTC. It translates to CASRGLGYGYTF.